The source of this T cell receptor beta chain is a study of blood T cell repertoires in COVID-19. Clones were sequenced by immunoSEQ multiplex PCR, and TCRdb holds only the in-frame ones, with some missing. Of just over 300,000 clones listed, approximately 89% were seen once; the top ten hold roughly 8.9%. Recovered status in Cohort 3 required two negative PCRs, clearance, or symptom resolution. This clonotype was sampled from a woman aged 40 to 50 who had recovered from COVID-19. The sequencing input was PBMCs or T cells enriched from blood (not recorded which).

The CDR3 region has the DNA TGTGCCAGCAGCTTTTCAGGGGGCGAGGGCTACACCTTC. It codes for CASSFSGGEGYTF. The chain has TRBV7-9 and TRBJ1-2; TRBD1 agrees at 8 bases. The germline V gene has CDR1 SEHNR and CDR2 FQNEAQ (reference sequence). The CDR3 consists of 13 residues. Unmatched junction bases numbered 5, after V lost 3 bases and J lost 8 bases.